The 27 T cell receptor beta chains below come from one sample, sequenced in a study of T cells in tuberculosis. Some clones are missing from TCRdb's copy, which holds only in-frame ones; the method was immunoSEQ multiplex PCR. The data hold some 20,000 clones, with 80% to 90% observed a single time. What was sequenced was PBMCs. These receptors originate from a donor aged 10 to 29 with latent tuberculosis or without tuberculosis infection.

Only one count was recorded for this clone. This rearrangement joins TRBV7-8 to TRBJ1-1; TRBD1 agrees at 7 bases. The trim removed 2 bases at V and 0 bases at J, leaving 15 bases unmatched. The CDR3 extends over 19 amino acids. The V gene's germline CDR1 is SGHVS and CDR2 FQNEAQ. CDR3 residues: CASSLSTTGFRILNTEAFF. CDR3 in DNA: TGTGCCAGCAGCTTAAGCACGACAGGGTTTCGGATCCTGAACACTGAAGCTTTCTTT.

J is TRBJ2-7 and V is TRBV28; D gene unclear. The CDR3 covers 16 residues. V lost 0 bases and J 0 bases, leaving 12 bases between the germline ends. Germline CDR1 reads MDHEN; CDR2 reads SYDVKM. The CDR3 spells CASSLWNLDSSYEQYF. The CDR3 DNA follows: TGTGCCAGCAGTTTATGGAACCTAGATAGCTCCTACGAGCAGTACTTC. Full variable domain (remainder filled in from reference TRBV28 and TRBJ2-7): DVKVTQSSRYLVKRTGEKVFLECVQDMDHENMFWYRQDPGLGLRLIYFSYDVKMKEKGDIPEGYSVSREKKERFSLILESASTNQTSMYLCASSLWNLDSSYEQYFGPGTRLTVT.

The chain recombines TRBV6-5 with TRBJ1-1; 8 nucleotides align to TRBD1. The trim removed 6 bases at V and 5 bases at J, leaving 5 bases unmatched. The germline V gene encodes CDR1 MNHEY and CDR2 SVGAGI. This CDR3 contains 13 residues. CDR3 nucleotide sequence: TGTGCCAGCAGCCGACAGGGGTCAACTGAAGCTTTCTTT. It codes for CASSRQGSTEAFF.

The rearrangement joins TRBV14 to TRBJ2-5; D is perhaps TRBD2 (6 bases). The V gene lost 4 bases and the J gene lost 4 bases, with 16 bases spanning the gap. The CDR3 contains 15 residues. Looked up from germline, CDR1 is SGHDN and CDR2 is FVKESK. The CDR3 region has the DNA TGTGCCAGCAGCCCGGGACTGACCCGTCCAGAGACCCAGTACTTC. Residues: CASSPGLTRPETQYF.

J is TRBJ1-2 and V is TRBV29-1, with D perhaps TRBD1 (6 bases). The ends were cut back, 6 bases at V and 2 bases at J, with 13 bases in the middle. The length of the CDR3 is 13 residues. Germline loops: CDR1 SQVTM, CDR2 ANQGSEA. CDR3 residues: CSVAGTPNYGYTF. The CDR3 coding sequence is TGCAGCGTAGCCGGGACACCCAACTATGGCTACACCTTC. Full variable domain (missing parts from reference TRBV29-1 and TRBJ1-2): SAVISQKPSRDICQRGTSLTIQCQVDSQVTMMFWYRQQPGQSLTLIATANQGSEATYESGFVIDKFPISRPNLTFSTLTVSNMSPEDSSIYLCSVAGTPNYGYTFGSGTRLTVV.

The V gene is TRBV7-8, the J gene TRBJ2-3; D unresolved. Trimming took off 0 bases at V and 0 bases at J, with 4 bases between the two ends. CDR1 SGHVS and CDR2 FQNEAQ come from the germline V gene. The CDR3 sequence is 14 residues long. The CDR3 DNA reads TGTGCCAGCAGCTTAGCGTCTAGCACAGATACGCAGTATTTT. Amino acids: CASSLASSTDTQYF.

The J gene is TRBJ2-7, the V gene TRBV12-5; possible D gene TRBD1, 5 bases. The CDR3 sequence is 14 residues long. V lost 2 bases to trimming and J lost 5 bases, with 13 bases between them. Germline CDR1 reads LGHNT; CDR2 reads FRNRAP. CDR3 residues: CASGLSRAVNEQYF. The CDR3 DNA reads TGTGCTAGTGGTTTGTCCAGGGCTGTCAACGAGCAGTACTTC.

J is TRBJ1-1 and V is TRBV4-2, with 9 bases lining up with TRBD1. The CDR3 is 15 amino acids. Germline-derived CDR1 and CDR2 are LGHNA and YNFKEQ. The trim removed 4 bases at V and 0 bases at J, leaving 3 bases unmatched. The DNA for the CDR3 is TGTGCCAGCAGCCTAAACAGGGGGCTGAACACTGAAGCTTTCTTT. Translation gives CASSLNRGLNTEAFF.

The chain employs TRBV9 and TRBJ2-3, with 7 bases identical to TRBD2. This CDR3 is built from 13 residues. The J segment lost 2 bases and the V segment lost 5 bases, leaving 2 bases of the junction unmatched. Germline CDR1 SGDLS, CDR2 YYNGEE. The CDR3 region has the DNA TGTGCCAGCAGTCGGGGGGTCACAGATACGCAGTATTTT. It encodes CASSRGVTDTQYF.

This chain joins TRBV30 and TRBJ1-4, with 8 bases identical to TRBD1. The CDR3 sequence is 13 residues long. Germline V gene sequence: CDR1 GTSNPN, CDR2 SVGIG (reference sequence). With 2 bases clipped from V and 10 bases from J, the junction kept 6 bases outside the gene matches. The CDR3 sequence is CAWSSPDRAKLFF. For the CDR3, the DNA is TGTGCCTGGAGTTCCCCGGACAGGGCAAAACTGTTTTTT.

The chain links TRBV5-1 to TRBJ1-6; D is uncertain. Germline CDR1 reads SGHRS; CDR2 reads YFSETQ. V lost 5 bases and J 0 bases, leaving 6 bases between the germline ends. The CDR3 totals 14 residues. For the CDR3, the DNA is TGCGCCAGCAGAGGGAGCTCCTATAATTCACCCCTCCACTTT. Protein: CASRGSSYNSPLHF.

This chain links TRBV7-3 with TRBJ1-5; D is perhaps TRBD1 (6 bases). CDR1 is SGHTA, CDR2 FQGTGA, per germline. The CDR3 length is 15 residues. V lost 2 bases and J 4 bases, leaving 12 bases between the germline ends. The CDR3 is CASSLDRRGNQPQHF. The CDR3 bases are TGTGCCAGCAGCTTAGACAGGCGAGGGAATCAGCCCCAGCATTTT.

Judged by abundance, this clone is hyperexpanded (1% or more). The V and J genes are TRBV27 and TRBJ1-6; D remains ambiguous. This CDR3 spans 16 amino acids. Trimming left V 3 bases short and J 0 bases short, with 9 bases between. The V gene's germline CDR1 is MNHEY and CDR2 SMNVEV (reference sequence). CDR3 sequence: CASSLRESSYNSPLHF. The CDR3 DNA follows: TGTGCCAGCAGTTTGAGGGAGAGCTCCTATAATTCACCCCTCCACTTT.

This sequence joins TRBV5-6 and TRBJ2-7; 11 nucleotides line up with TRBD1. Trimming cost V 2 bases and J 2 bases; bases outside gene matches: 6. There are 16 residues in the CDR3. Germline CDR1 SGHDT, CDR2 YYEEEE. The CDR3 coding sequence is TGTGCCAGCAGCTTTGGGGACAGGGGGGGAACCTACGAGCAGTACTTC. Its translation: CASSFGDRGGTYEQYF.

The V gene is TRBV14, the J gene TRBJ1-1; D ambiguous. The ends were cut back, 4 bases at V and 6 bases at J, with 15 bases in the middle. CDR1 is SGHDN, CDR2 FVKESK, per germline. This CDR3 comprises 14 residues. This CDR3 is CASSPPGWDAEAFF. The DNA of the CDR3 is TGTGCCAGCAGCCCCCCGGGGTGGGATGCTGAAGCTTTCTTT.

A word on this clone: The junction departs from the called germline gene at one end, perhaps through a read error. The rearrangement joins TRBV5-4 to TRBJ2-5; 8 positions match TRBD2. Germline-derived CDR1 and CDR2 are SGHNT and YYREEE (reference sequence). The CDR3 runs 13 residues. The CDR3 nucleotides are TGTGCCAGTAGCTTTAGCGGGGAGGAGACCCAGTACTTC. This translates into CASSFSGEETQYF.

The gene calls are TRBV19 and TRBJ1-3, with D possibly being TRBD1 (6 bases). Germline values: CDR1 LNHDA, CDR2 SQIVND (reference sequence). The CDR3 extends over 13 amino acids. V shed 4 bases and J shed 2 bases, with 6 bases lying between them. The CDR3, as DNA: TGTGCCAGTAGTAGGGGGCCTGGAAACACCATATATTTT. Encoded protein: CASSRGPGNTIYF. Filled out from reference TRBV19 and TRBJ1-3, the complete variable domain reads DGGITQSPKYLFRKEGQNVTLSCEQNLNHDAMYWYRQDPGQGLRLIYYSQIVNDFQKGDIAEGYSVSREKKESFPLTVTSAQKNPTAFYLCASSRGPGNTIYFGEGSWLTVV.

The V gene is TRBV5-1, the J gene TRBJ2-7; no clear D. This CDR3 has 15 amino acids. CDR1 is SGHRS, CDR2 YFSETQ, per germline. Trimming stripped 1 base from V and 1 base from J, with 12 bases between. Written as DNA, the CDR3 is TGCGCCAGCAGCTTGAGTGGTACACGATCCTACGAGCAGTACTTC. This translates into CASSLSGTRSYEQYF.

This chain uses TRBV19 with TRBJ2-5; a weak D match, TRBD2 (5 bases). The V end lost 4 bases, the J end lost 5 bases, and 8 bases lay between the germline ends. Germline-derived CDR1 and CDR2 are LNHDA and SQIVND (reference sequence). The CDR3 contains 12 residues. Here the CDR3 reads CASSTGGETQYF. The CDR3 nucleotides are TGTGCCAGTAGTACAGGCGGGGAGACCCAGTACTTC.

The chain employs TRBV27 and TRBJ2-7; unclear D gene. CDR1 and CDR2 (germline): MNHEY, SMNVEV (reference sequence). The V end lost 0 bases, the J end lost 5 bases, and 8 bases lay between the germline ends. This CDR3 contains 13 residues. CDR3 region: CASSLSSIHEQYF. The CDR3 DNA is TGTGCCAGCAGTTTATCGAGTATCCACGAGCAGTACTTC.

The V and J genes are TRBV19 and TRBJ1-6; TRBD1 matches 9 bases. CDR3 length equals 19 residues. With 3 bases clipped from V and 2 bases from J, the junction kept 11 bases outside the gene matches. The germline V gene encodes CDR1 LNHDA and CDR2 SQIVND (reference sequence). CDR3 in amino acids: CASSIRGGTGRPYNSPLHF. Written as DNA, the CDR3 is TGTGCCAGTAGTATCCGAGGCGGGACAGGGAGACCCTATAATTCACCCCTCCACTTT.

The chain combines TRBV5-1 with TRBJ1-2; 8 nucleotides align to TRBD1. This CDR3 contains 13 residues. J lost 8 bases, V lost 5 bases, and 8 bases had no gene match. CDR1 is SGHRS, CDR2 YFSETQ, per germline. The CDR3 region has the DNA TGCGCCAGCAGGGAAACAGGGGGTAACGGCTACACCTTC. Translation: CASRETGGNGYTF.

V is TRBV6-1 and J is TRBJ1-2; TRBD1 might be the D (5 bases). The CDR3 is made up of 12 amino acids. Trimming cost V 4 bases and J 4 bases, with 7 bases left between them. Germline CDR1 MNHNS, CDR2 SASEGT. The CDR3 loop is CASSGQSYGYTF. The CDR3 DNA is TGTGCCAGCAGTGGACAGAGCTATGGCTACACCTTC.

The CDR3 DNA sequence: TGTGCCAGCAGTTTACCCGCAACTAATGAAAAACTGTTTTTT. It encodes CASSLPATNEKLFF. The chain carries TRBV28 and TRBJ1-4; D ambiguous. In germline, CDR1 is MDHEN, CDR2 SYDVKM. Trimming shortened V by 2 bases and J by 0 bases, and 4 bases separated the two germline ends. The CDR3 sequence is 14 residues long.

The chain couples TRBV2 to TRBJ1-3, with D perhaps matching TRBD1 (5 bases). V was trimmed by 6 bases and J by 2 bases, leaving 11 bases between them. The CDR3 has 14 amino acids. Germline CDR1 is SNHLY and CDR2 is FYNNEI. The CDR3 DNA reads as TGTGCCAGCAGACCTCAGGGCCCTGGAAACACCATATATTTT. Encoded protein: CASRPQGPGNTIYF.

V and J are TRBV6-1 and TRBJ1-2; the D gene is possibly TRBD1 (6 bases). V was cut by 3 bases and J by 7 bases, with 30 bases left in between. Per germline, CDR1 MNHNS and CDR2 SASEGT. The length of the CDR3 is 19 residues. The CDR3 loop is CASSDPEGGARRPMSGYTF. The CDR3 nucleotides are TGTGCCAGCAGTGATCCCGAGGGGGGGGCCCGCCGCCCTATGTCTGGCTACACCTTC.

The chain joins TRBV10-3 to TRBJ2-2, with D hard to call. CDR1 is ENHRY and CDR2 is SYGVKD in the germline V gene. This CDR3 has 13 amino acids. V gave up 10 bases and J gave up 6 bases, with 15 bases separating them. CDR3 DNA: TGTGCCACCGCCGTAAGCTCTGCCGGGGAGCTGTTTTTT. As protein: CATAVSSAGELFF.